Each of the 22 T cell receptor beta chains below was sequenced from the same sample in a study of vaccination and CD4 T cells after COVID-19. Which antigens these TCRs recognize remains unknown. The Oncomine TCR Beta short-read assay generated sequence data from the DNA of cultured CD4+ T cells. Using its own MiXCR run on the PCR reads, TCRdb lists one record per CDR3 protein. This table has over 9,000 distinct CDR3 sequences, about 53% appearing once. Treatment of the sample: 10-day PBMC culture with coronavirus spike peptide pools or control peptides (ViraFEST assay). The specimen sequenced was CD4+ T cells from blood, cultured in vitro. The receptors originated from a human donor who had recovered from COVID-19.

The CDR3 spells CATSRDRWQGAYEQYF. In DNA form, the CDR3 reads TGTGCCACCAGCAGAGATCGGTGGCAGGGGGCGTACGAGCAGTACTTC. J is TRBJ2-7 and V is TRBV15, with TRBD1 matching over 8 bases. J gave up 4 bases and V 0 bases, and 8 bases lay outside the gene matches. In germline, CDR1 is LNHNV, CDR2 YYDKDF (reference sequence). The CDR3 is made up of 16 amino acids. The complete variable domain, with remaining parts taken from reference TRBV15 and TRBJ2-7, reads DAMVIQNPRYQVTQFGKPVTLSCSQTLNHNVMYWYQQKSSQAPKLLFHYYDKDFNNEADTPDNFQSRRPNTSFCFLDIRSPGLGDTAMYLCATSRDRWQGAYEQYFGPGTRLTVT.

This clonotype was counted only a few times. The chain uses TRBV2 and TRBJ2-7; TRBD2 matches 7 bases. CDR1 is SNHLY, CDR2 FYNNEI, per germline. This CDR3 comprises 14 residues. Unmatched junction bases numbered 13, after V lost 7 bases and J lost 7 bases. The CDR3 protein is CASMFGGRGGEQYF. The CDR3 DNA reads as TGTGCCAGCATGTTCGGCGGGAGAGGTGGGGAGCAGTACTTC.

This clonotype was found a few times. The CDR3 spells CAANWGNQPQHF. CDR3 DNA sequence: TGTGCCGCCAACTGGGGAAATCAGCCCCAGCATTTT. The rearrangement joins TRBV6-2 or TRBV6-3 to TRBJ1-5; D ambiguous. The germline gives CDR1 MNHEY, CDR2 SVGEGT. Trimming removed 11 bases from V and 4 bases from J, with 12 bases in between. The CDR3 loop spans 12 amino acids.

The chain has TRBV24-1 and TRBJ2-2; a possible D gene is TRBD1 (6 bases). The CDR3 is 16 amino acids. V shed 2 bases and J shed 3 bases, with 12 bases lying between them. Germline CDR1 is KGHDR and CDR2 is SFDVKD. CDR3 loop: CATSDSQGWDTGELFF. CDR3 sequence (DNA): TGTGCCACCAGTGATTCCCAGGGGTGGGACACCGGGGAGCTGTTTTTT.

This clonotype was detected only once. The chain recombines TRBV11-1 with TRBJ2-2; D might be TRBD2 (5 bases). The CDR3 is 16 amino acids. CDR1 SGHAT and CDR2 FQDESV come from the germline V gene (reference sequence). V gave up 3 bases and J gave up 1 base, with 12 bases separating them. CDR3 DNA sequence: TGTGCCAGCAGCTTCGGTACTAGAGGGAACACCGGGGAGCTGTTTTTT. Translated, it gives CASSFGTRGNTGELFF. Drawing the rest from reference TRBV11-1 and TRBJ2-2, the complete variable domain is EAEVAQSPRYKITEKSQAVAFWCDPISGHATLYWYRQILGQGPELLVQFQDESVVDDSQLPKDRFSAERLKGVDSTLKIQPAELGDSAMYLCASSFGTRGNTGELFFGEGSRLTVL.

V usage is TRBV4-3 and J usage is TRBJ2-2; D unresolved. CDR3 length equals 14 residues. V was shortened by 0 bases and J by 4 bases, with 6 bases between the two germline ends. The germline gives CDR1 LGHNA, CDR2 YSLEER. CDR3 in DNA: TGCGCCAGCAGCCAAGATATCCGCACCGGGGAGCTGTTTTTT. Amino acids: CASSQDIRTGELFF.

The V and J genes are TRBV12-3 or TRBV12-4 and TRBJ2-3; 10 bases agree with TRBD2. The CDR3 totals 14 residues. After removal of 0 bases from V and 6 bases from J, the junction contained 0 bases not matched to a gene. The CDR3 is CASSLASGRDTQYF. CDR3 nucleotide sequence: TGTGCCAGCAGTTTAGCTAGCGGGAGGGATACGCAGTATTTT.

The CDR3 nucleotides read TGTGCCTGGAGCCCCGAAGCCGGGGAGCTGTTTTTT. It translates to CAWSPEAGELFF. The V call is TRBV30, the J call TRBJ2-2, with D unresolved. CDR1 GTSNPN and CDR2 SVGIG come from the germline V gene (reference sequence). This CDR3 spans 12 amino acids. V lost 3 bases and J 6 bases, leaving 8 bases between the germline ends. Drawing the rest from reference TRBV30 and TRBJ2-2, the complete variable domain is SQTIHQWPATLVQPVGSPLSLECTVEGTSNPNLYWYRQAAGRGLQLLFYSVGIGQISSEVPQNLSASRPQDRQFILSSKKLLLSDSGFYLCAWSPEAGELFFGEGSRLTVL.

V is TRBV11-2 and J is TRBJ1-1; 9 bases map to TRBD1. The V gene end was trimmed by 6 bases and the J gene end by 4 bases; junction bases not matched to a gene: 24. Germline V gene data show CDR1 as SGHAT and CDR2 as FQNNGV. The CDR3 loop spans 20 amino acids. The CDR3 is CASRAGTGRVRAQRGTEAFF. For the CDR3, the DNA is TGTGCCAGCAGGGCCGGGACAGGGCGAGTACGGGCCCAAAGGGGCACTGAAGCTTTCTTT. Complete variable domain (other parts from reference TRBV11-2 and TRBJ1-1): EAGVAQSPRYKIIEKRQSVAFWCNPISGHATLYWYQQILGQGPKLLIQFQNNGVVDDSQLPKDRFSAERLKGVDSTLKIQPAKLEDSAVYLCASRAGTGRVRAQRGTEAFFGQGTRLTVV.

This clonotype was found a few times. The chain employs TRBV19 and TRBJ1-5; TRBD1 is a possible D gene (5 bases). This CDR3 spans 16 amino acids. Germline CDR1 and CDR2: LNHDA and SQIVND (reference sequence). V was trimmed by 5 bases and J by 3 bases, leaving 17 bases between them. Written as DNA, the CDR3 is TGTGCCAGTAGTTCCACGGGGCAGGGCGTCAATCAGCCCCAGCATTTT. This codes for CASSSTGQGVNQPQHF. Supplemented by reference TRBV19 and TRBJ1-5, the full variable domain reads DGGITQSPKYLFRKEGQNVTLSCEQNLNHDAMYWYRQDPGQGLRLIYYSQIVNDFQKGDIAEGYSVSREKKESFPLTVTSAQKNPTAFYLCASSSTGQGVNQPQHFGDGTRLSIL.

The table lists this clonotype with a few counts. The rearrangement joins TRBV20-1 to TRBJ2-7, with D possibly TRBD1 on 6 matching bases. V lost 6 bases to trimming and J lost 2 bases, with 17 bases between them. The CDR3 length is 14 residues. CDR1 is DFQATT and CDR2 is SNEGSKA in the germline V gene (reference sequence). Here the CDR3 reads CSAADRRLTYEQYF. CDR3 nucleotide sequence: TGCAGTGCAGCCGACAGGAGGTTAACCTACGAGCAGTACTTC.

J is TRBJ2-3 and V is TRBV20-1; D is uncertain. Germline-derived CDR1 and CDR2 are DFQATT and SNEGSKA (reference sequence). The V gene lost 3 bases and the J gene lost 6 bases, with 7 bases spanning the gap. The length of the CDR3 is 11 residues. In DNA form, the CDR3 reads TGCAGTGCTAGGGCCGGGGATACGCAGTATTTT. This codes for CSARAGDTQYF.

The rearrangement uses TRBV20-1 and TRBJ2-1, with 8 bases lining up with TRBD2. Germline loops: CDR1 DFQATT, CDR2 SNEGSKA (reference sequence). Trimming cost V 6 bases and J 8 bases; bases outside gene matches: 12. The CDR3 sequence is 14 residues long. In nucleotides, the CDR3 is TGCAGTGCCGACCCGGGACTAGGTATGCATGAGCAGTTCTTC. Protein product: CSADPGLGMHEQFF.

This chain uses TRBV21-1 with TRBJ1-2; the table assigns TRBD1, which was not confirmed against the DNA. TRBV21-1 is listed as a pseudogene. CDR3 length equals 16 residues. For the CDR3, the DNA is TGTGCCAGCAGCAAAGCATACTCAAGGACAGATTCGGGCTACACCTTC. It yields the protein CASSKAYSRTDSGYTF.

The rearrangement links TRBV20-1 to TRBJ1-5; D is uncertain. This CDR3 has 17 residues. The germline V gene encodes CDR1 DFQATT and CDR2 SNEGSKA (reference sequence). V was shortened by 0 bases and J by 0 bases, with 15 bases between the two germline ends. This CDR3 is CSARDPSGLYSNQPQHF. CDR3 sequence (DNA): TGCAGTGCTAGAGACCCATCGGGTCTTTATAGCAATCAGCCCCAGCATTTT.

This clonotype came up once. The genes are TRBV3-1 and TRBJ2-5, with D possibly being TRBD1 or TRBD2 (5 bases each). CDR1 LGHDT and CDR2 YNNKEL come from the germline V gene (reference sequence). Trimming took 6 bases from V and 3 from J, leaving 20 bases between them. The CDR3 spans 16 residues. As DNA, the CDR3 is TGTGCCAGCAGGTCCCCGGGGCATCGAAACAAAGAGACCCAGTACTTC. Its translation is CASRSPGHRNKETQYF.

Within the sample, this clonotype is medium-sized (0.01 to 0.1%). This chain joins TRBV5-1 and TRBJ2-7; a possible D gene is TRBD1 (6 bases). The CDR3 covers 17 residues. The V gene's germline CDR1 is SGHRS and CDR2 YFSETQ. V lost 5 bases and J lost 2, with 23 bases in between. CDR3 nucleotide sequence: TGCGCCAGCAGTTTGACGTTACGGACAGCGTCCCCCTACGAGCAGTACTTC. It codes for CASSLTLRTASPYEQYF.

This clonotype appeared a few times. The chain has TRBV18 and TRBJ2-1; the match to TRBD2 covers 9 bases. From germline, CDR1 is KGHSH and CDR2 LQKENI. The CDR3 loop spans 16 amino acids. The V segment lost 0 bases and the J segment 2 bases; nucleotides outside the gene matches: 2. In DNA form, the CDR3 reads TGTGCCAGCTCACCACCGACTAGCGGCGCCTACAATGAGCAGTTCTTC. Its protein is CASSPPTSGAYNEQFF.

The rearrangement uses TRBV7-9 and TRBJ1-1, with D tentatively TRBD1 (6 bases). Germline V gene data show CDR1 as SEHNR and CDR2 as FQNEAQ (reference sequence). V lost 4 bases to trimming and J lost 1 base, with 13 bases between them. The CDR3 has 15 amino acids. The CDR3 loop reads CASSWSRDTNTEAFF. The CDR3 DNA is TGTGCCAGCAGCTGGTCCCGGGACACGAACACTGAAGCTTTCTTT.

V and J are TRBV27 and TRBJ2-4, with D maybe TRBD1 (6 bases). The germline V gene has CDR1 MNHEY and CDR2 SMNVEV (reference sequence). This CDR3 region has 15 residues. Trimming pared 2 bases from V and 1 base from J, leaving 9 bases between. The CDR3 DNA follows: TGTGCCAGCAGTTTAAGGCAGGGGGCCAAAAACATTCAGTACTTC. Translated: CASSLRQGAKNIQYF.

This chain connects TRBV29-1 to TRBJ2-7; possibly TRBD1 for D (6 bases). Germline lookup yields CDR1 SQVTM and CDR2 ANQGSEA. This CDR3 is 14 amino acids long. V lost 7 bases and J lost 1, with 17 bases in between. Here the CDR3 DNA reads TGCAGCGCCAAGGTGGCCAGGGGATCCTACGAGCAGTACTTC. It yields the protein CSAKVARGSYEQYF.

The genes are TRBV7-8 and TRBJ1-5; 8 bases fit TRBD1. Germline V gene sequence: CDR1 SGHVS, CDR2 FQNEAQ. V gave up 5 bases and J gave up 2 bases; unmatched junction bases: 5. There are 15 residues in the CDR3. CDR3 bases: TGTGCCAGCAGCCCGGTGGGACAGGGCAATCAGCCCCAGCATTTT. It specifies CASSPVGQGNQPQHF.